This is a list of T cell receptor beta chains from one sample in a study of lung T cells in sarcoidosis with Löfgren's syndrome. TCRdb recomputed calls from the reads with MiXCR, one row per CDR3 protein. Here the sample spans about 19,000 distinct CDR3 sequences, approximately 22% being singletons. The sequencing input was CD4+ T cells from bronchoalveolar lavage. Receptors were obtained from a human donor with sarcoidosis (Löfgren's syndrome or another form), or a control subject (not recorded which). Each CDR3 is given without its conserved first and last residue. D genes are given only for firm matches.

d_call | v_call | cdr3_aa
TRBD2 | TRBV6-6 | ASSYSLAGVGKNIQY
TRBD1 | TRBV7-9 | ASSLALRDRGEAF
- | TRBV6-1 | ASSRGDRGYEQY
- | TRBV6-1 | ASSRDRDQETQY
TRBD2 | TRBV6-1 | AISGGLDTGKLF
TRBD2 | TRBV9 | ASSLVTGRGTNEQF
- | TRBV6-6 | ASSYSGSDQPQH
- | TRBV5-7 | ASSSFPIREVYEQY
TRBD2 | TRBV28 | ATSELAGTSTDTKY
TRBD1 | TRBV4-2 | ASSRTTMAGGPDTQY
- | TRBV29-1 | SAQGFTEAF
- | TRBV12-3/TRBV12-4 | ASSLAGDTEAF
- | TRBV7-2 | ASSFRATSQPQH
- | TRBV5-6 | ASSTLRNQQF
TRBD2 | TRBV18 | ASSPFTSGISEEQY
- | TRBV7-2 | ASSLIRERPDTQY